The source of this TCR beta chain is a study of cytomegalovirus exposure and HLA in healthy donors. The study, taken as a whole, reports: Most TCR sequences showed up rarely, but some public TCRs showed up in many donors.

Data came from immunoSEQ multiplex PCR; TCRdb stores just in-frame clones and leaves some out. This sample yields fewer than 150,000 clones, of which approximately 88% are seen a single time; about 1.8% belongs to the top ten. V was clipped by 4 bases and J by 9 bases, with 10 bases between them. This CDR3 has 11 residues. Germline loops: CDR1 MDHEN, CDR2 SYDVKM. A remark on this clone: Its antigen is not identified.

V gene TRBV28 combines with J gene TRBJ2-7, with no clear D. The sequence derives from a man younger than 30 in good health and CMV-seronegative. The material sequenced was PBMCs. CDR3 protein: CASSSLIGQYF. The CDR3 nucleotides read TGTGCCAGCAGTTCCCTAATCGGGCAGTACTTC.